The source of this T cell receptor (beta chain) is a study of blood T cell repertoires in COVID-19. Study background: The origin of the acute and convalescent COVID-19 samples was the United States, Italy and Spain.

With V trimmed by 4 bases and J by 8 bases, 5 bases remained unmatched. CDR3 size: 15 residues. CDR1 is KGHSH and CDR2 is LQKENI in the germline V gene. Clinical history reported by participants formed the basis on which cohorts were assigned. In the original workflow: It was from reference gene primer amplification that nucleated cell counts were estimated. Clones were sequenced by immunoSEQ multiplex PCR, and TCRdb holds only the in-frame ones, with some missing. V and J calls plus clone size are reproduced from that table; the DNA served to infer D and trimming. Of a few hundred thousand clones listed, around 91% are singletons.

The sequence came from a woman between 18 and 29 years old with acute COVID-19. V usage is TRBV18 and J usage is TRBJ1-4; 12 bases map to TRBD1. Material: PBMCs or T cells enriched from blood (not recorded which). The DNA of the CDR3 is TGTGCCAGCTCACTGCGAGGGACAGGGGGCGAAAAACTGTTTTTT. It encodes CASSLRGTGGEKLFF.